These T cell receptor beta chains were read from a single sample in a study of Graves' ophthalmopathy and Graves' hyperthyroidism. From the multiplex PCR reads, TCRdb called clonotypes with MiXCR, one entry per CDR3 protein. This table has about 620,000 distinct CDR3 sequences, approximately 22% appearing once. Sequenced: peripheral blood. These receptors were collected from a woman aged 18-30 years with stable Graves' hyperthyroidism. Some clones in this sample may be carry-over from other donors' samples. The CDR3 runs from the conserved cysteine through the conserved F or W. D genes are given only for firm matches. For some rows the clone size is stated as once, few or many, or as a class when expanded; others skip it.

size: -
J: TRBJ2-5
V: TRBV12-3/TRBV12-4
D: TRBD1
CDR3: CAVGTGAVETQYF
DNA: TGTGCCGTCGGGACAGGGGCGGTGGAGACCCAGTACTTC

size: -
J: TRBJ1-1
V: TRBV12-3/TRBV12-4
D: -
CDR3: CASSLATGGDTEAFF
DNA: TGTGCCAGCAGTTTAGCGACCGGGGGGGACACTGAAGCTTTCTTT

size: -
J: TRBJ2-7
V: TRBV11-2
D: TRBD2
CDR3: CASSLRTSGPYEQYF
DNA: TGTGCCAGCAGCCTCCGGACTAGCGGCCCCTACGAGCAGTACTTC

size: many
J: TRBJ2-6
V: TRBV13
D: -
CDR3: CASSSGRGFGANVLTF
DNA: TGTGCCAGCAGCTCGGGAAGGGGGTTCGGGGCCAACGTCCTGACTTTC

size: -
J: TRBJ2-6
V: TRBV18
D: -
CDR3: CASSPQGVSSGANVLTF
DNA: TGTGCCAGCTCACCACAGGGGGTGAGCTCTGGGGCCAACGTCCTGACTTTC

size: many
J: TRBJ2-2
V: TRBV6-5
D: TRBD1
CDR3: CASSRQGDTGELFF
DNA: TGTGCCAGCAGTAGACAGGGGGACACCGGGGAGCTGTTTTTT

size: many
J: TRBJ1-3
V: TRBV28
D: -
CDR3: CASRGIGNTIYF
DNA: TGTGCCAGCCGCGGCATTGGAAACACCATATATTTT

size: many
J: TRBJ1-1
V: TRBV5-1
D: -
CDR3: CASRKEYMNTEAFF
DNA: TGCGCCAGCAGAAAAGAGTACATGAACACTGAAGCTTTCTTT

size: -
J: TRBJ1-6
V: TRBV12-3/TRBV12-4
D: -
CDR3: CASSLIQSSPLHF
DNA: TGTGCCAGCAGTTTAATCCAGTCTTCACCCCTCCACTTT

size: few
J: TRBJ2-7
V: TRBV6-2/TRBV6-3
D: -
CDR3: CASSYSLVGTYDQYF
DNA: TGTGCCAGCAGTTACTCCCTGGTAGGGACCTACGATCAGTACTTC

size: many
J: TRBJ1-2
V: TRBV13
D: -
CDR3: CASSLDEGHYGYTF
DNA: TGTGCCAGCAGCTTAGACGAGGGCCATTATGGCTACACCTTC

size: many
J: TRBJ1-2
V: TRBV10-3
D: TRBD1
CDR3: CAISDGTGYDYGYTF
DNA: TGTGCCATCAGTGATGGGACAGGGTATGACTATGGCTACACCTTC

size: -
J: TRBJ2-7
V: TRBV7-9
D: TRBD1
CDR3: CASSPNTGAHEQYF
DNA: TGTGCCAGCAGCCCGAACACAGGGGCCCACGAGCAGTACTTC

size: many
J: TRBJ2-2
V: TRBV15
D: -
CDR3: CATSSGISLSAGELFF
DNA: TGTGCCACCAGCAGCGGCATTAGCCTATCGGCCGGGGAGCTGTTTTTT

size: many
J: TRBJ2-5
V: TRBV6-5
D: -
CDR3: CASSYPVDIRIQETQYF
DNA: TGTGCCAGCAGTTACCCGGTTGACATCCGGATTCAAGAGACCCAGTACTTC

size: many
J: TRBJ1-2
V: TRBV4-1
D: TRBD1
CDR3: CASSQTGTASDGYTF
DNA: TGCGCCAGCAGCCAGACCGGGACAGCGAGTGATGGCTACACCTTC

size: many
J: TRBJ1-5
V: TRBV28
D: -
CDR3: CASSRVQPQHF
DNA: TGTGCCAGCAGCCGGGTTCAGCCCCAGCATTTT

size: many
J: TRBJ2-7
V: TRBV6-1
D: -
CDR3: CASSASWENEQYF
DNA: TGTGCCAGCAGTGCCTCTTGGGAGAACGAGCAGTACTTC

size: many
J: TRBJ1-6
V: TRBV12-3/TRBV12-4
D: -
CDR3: CASSQGTTSPLHF
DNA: TGTGCCAGCAGCCAAGGGACGACTTCACCCCTCCACTTT

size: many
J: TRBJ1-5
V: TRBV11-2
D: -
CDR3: CASSLSIDQPQHF
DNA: TGTGCCAGCAGCTTAAGTATCGATCAGCCCCAGCATTTT